The 23 T cell receptor beta chains reported below all come from one sample, sequenced in a study of long-term antiretroviral therapy in people with HIV. At the survey level, the v3.0 immunoSEQ assay was run. Using immunoSEQ multiplex PCR, the repertoire was profiled, and TCRdb retains in-frame clones only, with some absent. The sample contains around 8,600 clones, about three quarters of which appear only once. The sample here was unsorted PBMCs, taken 0.6 years before starting antiretroviral therapy. The receptors originated from a man aged 40-55 years with HIV.

The rearrangement uses TRBV30 and TRBJ1-1; no clear D gene. This CDR3 has 12 residues. Germline lookup yields CDR1 GTSNPN and CDR2 SVGIG (reference sequence). The germline V and J ends were trimmed by 0 bases and 4 bases, with 6 bases remaining between them. The CDR3 DNA reads TGTGCCTGGAGTGTAAGGAGCACTGAAGCTTTCTTT. Translated: CAWSVRSTEAFF.

The V and J genes are TRBV27 and TRBJ1-2, with 7 bases that match TRBD1. Germline-derived CDR1 and CDR2 are MNHEY and SMNVEV (reference sequence). The CDR3 spans 16 residues. The V and J ends lost 4 bases and 0 bases, in that order; junction bases with no gene match: 8. CDR3 loop: CASSWTGNPTNYGYTF. For the CDR3, the DNA is TGTGCCAGCAGTTGGACAGGAAATCCGACTAACTATGGCTACACCTTC.

The chain uses TRBV9 and TRBJ1-1; no clear D. CDR1 is SGDLS and CDR2 is YYNGEE in the germline V gene. Trimming shortened V by 1 base and J by 2 bases, and 6 bases separated the two germline ends. CDR3 length equals 13 residues. CDR3 in amino acids: CASSVTANTEAFF. The CDR3, as DNA: TGTGCCAGCAGCGTAACAGCTAACACTGAAGCTTTCTTT.

This chain links TRBV5-1 with TRBJ2-1; 11 nucleotides align to TRBD2. The junction had 15 bases not matched to a gene; V was cut back by 4 bases and J by 6 bases. Germline V gene lookup returns CDR1 SGHRS and CDR2 YFSETQ. This CDR3 region has 18 residues. In nucleotides, the CDR3 is TGCGCCAGCAGCGTGCCCGTTGTTAGCGGGGGGGCCAGCAATGAGCAGTTCTTC. This encodes CASSVPVVSGGASNEQFF.

The chain couples TRBV18 to TRBJ1-6, with 8 bases identical to TRBD1. The trim removed 6 bases at V and 7 bases at J, leaving 5 bases unmatched. Germline V CDR1 and CDR2: KGHSH, LQKENI. The CDR3 has 14 residues. The CDR3 region is CASSLQGGNSPLHF. The DNA of the CDR3 is TGTGCCAGCTCCCTACAGGGGGGAAATTCACCCCTCCACTTT.

DNA of the CDR3: TGTGCCAGCAGCTTGTGGACAGGGGCGAACACTGAAGCTTTCTTT. As protein: CASSLWTGANTEAFF. The chain links TRBV5-4 to TRBJ1-1; 9 nucleotides line up with TRBD1. The length of the CDR3 is 15 residues. J was trimmed by 1 base and V by 1 base; bases with no gene match: 2. From germline, CDR1 is SGHNT and CDR2 YYREEE (reference sequence).

A few counts support this clone. The gene calls are TRBV7-9 and TRBJ1-5, with 9 positions matching TRBD1. The CDR3 is 15 amino acids. Germline V gene sequence: CDR1 SEHNR, CDR2 FQNEAQ (reference sequence). The trim removed 3 bases at V and 6 bases at J, leaving 6 bases unmatched. CDR3 bases: TGTGCCAGCAGCTTCGGGACAGGGAATAGTCAGCCCCAGCATTTT. Protein: CASSFGTGNSQPQHF.

The chain uses TRBV6-1 and TRBJ2-2; 7 bases are shared with TRBD1. CDR1 and CDR2 from the germline V gene are MNHNS and SASEGT. This CDR3 spans 15 amino acids. V was clipped by 10 bases and J by 0 bases; unmatched bases: 8. The CDR3 here is CATTPGTANTGELFF. The DNA of the CDR3 is TGTGCCACCACTCCCGGGACAGCGAACACCGGGGAGCTGTTTTTT.

The V call is TRBV4-1, the J call TRBJ2-3, with D uncertain. The CDR3 runs 14 residues. Per the germline V gene, CDR1 is MGHRA and CDR2 is YSYEKL. V lost 4 bases and J 6 bases, leaving 14 bases between the germline ends. CDR3 coding DNA: TGCGCCAGCAGCCGGACCCCGGCGTTGGATACGCAGTATTTT. As protein: CASSRTPALDTQYF.

The chain combines TRBV4-2 with TRBJ1-1; no clear D gene. Germline V gene lookup returns CDR1 LGHNA and CDR2 YNFKEQ. V gave up 2 bases and J gave up 0 bases, with 10 bases separating them. The CDR3 sequence is 15 residues long. The CDR3 region has the DNA TGTGCCAGCAGCCAAAGTAGAAGCGTGAACACTGAAGCTTTCTTT. Its protein is CASSQSRSVNTEAFF.

This sequence joins TRBV7-2 and TRBJ1-1; the D gene is possibly TRBD1 (6 bases). V was clipped by 3 bases and J by 6 bases, with 14 bases between them. The CDR3 runs to 14 residues. Per the germline V gene, CDR1 is SGHTA and CDR2 is FQGNSA. CDR3 loop: CASSFWGPRSEAFF. For the CDR3, the DNA is TGTGCCAGCAGCTTTTGGGGGCCGCGATCTGAAGCTTTCTTT.

The chain has TRBV11-2 and TRBJ2-7; 7 bases align to TRBD1. The V gene end was trimmed by 5 bases and the J gene end by 0 bases; junction bases not matched to a gene: 16. Germline-derived CDR1 and CDR2 are SGHAT and FQNNGV. This CDR3 is 18 amino acids long. Written as DNA, the CDR3 is TGTGCCAGCAGCGGTGAGGGGCTCCCGGGACAGATCTCCTACGAGCAGTACTTC. Its translation is CASSGEGLPGQISYEQYF.

The rearrangement links TRBV10-3 to TRBJ1-2; D unclear. The CDR3 sequence is 15 residues long. The V end was cut by 3 bases, the J end by 2 bases, with 13 bases between. CDR1 is ENHRY, CDR2 SYGVKD, per germline. In DNA, the CDR3 is TGTGCCATCAGTGATCGGCGGGAATCCAACTATGGCTACACCTTC. This translates into CAISDRRESNYGYTF.

The V call is TRBV10-3, the J call TRBJ1-2, with D possibly being TRBD1 (6 bases). CDR1 is ENHRY, CDR2 SYGVKD, per germline. CDR3 length: 12 residues. V lost 10 bases to trimming and J lost 2 bases, with 11 bases between them. CDR3 coding DNA: TGTGCCACCGCAGGGGACAACTATGGCTACACCTTC. Residues: CATAGDNYGYTF.

This clone was seen only a few times. The rearrangement uses TRBV4-1 and TRBJ1-5, with D hard to call. Germline V gene lookup returns CDR1 MGHRA and CDR2 YSYEKL. The V end lost 6 bases, the J end lost 2 bases, and 11 bases lay between the germline ends. This CDR3 has 14 residues. The CDR3 DNA is TGCGCCAGCAGGCAATTAGGTGGCAATCAGCCCCAGCATTTT. It codes for CASRQLGGNQPQHF.

The chain carries TRBV4-2 and TRBJ1-4, with unresolved D. Germline V gives CDR1 LGHNA, CDR2 YNFKEQ. The CDR3 extends over 14 amino acids. Deletions cut 0 bases from V and 13 bases from J, with 15 bases between. The CDR3 loop reads CASSQDRVESRLFF. The CDR3 DNA sequence: TGTGCCAGCAGCCAAGATCGGGTGGAATCGAGACTGTTTTTT.

The J gene is TRBJ2-7, the V gene TRBV15, with 7 bases that match TRBD1. Per germline, CDR1 LNHNV and CDR2 YYDKDF (reference sequence). The CDR3 consists of 13 residues. The ends lost 6 bases at V and 5 bases at J; junction bases unmatched: 7. The chain's CDR3 is CATSPDRVHEQYF. The CDR3 DNA sequence: TGTGCCACCAGTCCAGACAGGGTCCACGAGCAGTACTTC. Combining the CDR3 with reference TRBV15 and TRBJ2-7 gives the whole variable domain DAMVIQNPRYQVTQFGKPVTLSCSQTLNHNVMYWYQQKSSQAPKLLFHYYDKDFNNEADTPDNFQSRRPNTSFCFLDIRSPGLGDTAMYLCATSPDRVHEQYFGPGTRLTVT.

The chain links TRBV7-9 to TRBJ2-2; 7 bases fit TRBD1. Unmatched junction bases numbered 3, after V lost 7 bases and J lost 1 base. CDR1 is SEHNR, CDR2 FQNEAQ, per germline (reference sequence). CDR3 length: 14 residues. The CDR3 spells CASTRQGNTGELFF. The CDR3 nucleotides read TGTGCCAGCACCAGACAGGGGAACACCGGGGAGCTGTTTTTT.

The chain is built from TRBV6-1 and TRBJ1-5; TRBD1 agrees at 8 bases. Germline CDR1 MNHNS, CDR2 SASEGT. The CDR3 is 15 residues long. V trimming: 5 bases; J trimming: 4 bases; junction bases outside the gene matches: 7. The CDR3 region has the DNA TGTGCCAGCAGTTTGGCAGGGGGCTTGAATCAGCCCCAGCATTTT. It translates to CASSLAGGLNQPQHF.

CDR3 DNA sequence: TGTGCCAGCAGTTCCTACAGGGAGAACACTGAAGCTTTCTTT. Its protein product is CASSSYRENTEAFF. The chain employs TRBV27 and TRBJ1-1, with D possibly being TRBD1 (6 bases). The germline CDR1 and CDR2 sequences are MNHEY and SMNVEV (reference sequence). This CDR3 is 14 amino acids long. V gave up 4 bases and J gave up 1 base, with 10 bases separating them.

The rearrangement joins TRBV14 to TRBJ2-7; D tentatively fits TRBD1 or TRBD2 (5 bases each). The germline CDR1 and CDR2 sequences are SGHDN and FVKESK. The V and J ends lost 2 bases and 2 bases respectively, with 16 bases between them. CDR3 size: 16 residues. The CDR3: CASSQFSGAGTYEQYF. CDR3 sequence (DNA): TGTGCCAGCAGCCAATTCTCCGGGGCCGGTACCTACGAGCAGTACTTC.

The chain has TRBV15 and TRBJ2-7, with 8 nucleotides matching TRBD1. Germline lookup yields CDR1 LNHNV and CDR2 YYDKDF (reference sequence). V gave up 5 bases and J gave up 4 bases; unmatched junction bases: 7. The length of the CDR3 is 14 residues. For the CDR3, the DNA is TGTGCCACCAGCGGGCAGGGGGCTGGGTACGAGCAGTACTTC. This encodes CATSGQGAGYEQYF.

The chain links TRBV6-6 to TRBJ1-1; TRBD1 matches 7 bases. The CDR3 extends over 14 amino acids. Germline values: CDR1 MNHNY, CDR2 SVGAGI (reference sequence). The J segment lost 0 bases and the V segment lost 6 bases, leaving 4 bases of the junction unmatched. The CDR3 DNA reads as TGTGCCAGCAGGGAGGGACAGCTGAACACTGAAGCTTTCTTT. Translation gives CASREGQLNTEAFF.